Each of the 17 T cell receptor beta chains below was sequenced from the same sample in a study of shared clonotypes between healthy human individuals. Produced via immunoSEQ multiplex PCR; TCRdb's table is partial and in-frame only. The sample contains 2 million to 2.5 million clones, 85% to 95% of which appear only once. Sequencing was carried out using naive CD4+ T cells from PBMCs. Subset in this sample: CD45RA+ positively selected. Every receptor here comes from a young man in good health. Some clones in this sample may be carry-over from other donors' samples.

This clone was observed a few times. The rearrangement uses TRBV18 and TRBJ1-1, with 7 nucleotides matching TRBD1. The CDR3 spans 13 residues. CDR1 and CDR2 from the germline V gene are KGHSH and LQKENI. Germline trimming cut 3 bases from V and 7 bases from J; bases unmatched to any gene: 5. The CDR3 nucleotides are TGTGCCAGCTCACCGACAGGGCTTCATGAAGCTTTCTTT. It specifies CASSPTGLHEAFF.

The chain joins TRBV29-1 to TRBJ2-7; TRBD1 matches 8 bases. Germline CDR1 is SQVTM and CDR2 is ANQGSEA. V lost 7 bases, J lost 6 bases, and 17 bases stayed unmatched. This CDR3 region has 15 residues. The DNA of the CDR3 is TGCAGCGAAGATCCCCTCGGGACAGGATATAGCGAGCAGTACTTC. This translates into CSEDPLGTGYSEQYF.

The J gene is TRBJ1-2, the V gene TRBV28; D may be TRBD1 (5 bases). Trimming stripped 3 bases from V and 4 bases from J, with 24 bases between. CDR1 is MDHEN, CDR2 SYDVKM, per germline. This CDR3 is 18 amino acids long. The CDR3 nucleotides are TGTGCCAGCAGTTTGATGTCGGGCAGGGAGCAGGGACTCTATGGCTACACCTTC. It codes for CASSLMSGREQGLYGYTF.

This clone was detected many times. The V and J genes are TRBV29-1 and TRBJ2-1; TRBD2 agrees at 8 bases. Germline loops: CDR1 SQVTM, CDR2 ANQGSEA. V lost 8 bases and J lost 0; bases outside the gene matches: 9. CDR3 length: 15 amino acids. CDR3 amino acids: CSIWTSSGSYNEQFF. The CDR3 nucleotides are TGCAGCATATGGACTAGCTCAGGCTCCTACAATGAGCAGTTCTTC.

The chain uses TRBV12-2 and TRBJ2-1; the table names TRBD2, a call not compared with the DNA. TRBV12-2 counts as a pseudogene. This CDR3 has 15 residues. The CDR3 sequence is CASPMGGSSYNEQFF. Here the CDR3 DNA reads TGTGCAAGTCCCATGGGGGGGAGCTCCTACAATGAGCAGTTCTTC.

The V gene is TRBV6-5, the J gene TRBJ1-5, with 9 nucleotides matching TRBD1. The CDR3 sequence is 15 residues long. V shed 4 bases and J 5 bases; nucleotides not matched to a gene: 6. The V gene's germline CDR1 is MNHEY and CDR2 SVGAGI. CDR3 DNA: TGTGCCAGCAGTTTACAGGGGGCAGGCGATCAGCCCCAGCATTTT. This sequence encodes CASSLQGAGDQPQHF.

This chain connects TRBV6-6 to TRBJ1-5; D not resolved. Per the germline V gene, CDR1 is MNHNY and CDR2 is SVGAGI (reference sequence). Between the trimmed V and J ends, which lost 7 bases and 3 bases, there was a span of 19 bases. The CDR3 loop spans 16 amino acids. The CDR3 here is CASTPTTGELNQPQHF. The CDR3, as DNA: TGTGCCAGCACCCCAACTACGGGAGAGCTCAATCAGCCCCAGCATTTT.

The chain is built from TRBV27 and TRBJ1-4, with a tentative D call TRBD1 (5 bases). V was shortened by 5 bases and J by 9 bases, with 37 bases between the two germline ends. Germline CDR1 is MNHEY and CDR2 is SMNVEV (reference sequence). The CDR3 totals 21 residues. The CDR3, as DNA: TGTGCCAGCAGTGACAGACTAACCGGAGGGCTTCCGTTGGATTCCTATCAAAAACTGTTTTTT. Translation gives CASSDRLTGGLPLDSYQKLFF.

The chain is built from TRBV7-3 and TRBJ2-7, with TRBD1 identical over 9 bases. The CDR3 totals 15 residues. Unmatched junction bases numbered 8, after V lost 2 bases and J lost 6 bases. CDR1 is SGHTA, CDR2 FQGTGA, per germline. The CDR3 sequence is CASSLVGTGMAEQYF. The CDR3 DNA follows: TGTGCCAGCAGCTTAGTTGGGACAGGGATGGCCGAGCAGTACTTC.

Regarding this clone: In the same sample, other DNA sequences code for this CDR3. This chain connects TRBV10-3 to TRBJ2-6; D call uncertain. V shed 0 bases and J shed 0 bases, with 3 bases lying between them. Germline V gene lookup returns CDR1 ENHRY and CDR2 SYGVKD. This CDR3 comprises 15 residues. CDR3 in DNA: TGTGCCATCAGTGAGTCCAGCTCTGGGGCCAACGTCCTGACTTTC. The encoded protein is CAISESSSGANVLTF.

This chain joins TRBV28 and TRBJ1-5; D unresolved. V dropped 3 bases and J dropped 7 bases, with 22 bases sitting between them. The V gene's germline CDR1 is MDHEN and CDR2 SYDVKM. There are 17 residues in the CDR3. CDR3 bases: TGTGCCAGCAGTTTTACGTCGGCAGGCGGCCTTCGGCAGCCCCAGCATTTT. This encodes CASSFTSAGGLRQPQHF.

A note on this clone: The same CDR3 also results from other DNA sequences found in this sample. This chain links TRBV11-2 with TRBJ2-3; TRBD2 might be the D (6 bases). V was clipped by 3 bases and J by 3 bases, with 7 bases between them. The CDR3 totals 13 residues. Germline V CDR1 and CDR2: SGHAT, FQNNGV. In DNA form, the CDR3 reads TGTGCCAGCAGCTTTGGGGGGACAGATACGCAGTATTTT. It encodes CASSFGGTDTQYF.

The CDR3 loop is CASTPGLAGGTDTQYF. Here the CDR3 DNA reads TGTGCCAGCACCCCGGGACTAGCGGGAGGTACAGATACGCAGTATTTT. This chain links TRBV2 with TRBJ2-3, with TRBD2 matching 15 bases. CDR1 and CDR2 (germline): SNHLY, FYNNEI. With V trimmed by 7 bases and J by 3 bases, 5 bases remained unmatched. The length of the CDR3 is 16 residues.

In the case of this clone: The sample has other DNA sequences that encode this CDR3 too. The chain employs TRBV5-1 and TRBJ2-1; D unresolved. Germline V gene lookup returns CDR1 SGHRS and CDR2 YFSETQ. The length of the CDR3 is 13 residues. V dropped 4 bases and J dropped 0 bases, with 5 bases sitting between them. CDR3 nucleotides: TGCGCCAGCAGCCCGGACTCCTACAATGAGCAGTTCTTC. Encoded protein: CASSPDSYNEQFF. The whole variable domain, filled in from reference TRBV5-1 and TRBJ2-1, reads KAGVTQTPRYLIKTRGQQVTLSCSPISGHRSVSWYQQTPGQGLQFLFEYFSETQRNKGNFPGRFSGRQFSNSRSEMNVSTLELGDSALYLCASSPDSYNEQFFGPGTRLTVL.

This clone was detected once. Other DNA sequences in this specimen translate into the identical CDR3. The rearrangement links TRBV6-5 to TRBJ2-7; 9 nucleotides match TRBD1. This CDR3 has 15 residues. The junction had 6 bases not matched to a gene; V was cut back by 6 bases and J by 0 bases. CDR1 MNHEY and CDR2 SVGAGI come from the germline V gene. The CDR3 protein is CASSQTGGISYEQYF. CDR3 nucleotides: TGTGCCAGCAGCCAGACAGGGGGAATCTCCTACGAGCAGTACTTC.

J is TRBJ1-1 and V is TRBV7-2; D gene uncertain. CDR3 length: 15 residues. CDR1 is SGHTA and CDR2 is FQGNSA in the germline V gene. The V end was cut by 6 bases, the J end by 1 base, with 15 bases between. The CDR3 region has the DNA TGTGCCAGCAGAACAAAGGGAATCTCGAACACTGAAGCTTTCTTT. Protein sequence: CASRTKGISNTEAFF.

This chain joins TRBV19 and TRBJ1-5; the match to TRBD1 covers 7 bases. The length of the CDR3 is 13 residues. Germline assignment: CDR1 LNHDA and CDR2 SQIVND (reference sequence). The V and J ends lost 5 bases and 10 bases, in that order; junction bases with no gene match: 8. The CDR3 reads CASSLQGNLPQHF. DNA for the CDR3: TGTGCCAGTAGTCTACAGGGGAATTTACCCCAGCATTTT.